The clone carrying this TCR beta chain has more than one count but fewer than ten. The data were taken from a study of blood T cell repertoires in COVID-19. As for the study in general: Acute-phase and convalescent COVID-19 samples originated in the United States, Italy and Spain. From T cells, B-cell-depleted T cells, or PBMCs came the material, which was cDNA or gDNA.

Losses at the gene ends were 7 bases for V and 0 bases for J; bases not matched to a gene: 9. Germline-derived CDR1 and CDR2 are SQVTM and ANQGSEA. CDR3 length: 15 amino acids. Under the authors' procedure: Reference gene primer amplification gave estimated nucleated cell counts. The assay was immunoSEQ multiplex PCR, and TCRdb's table has in-frame clones only and misses some. That table supplies the V and J calls and clone size; D and trimming were determined from the DNA. The data contain about 140,000 clones, 79% of them singletons. The sequenced sample was peripheral blood. V gene TRBV29-1 combines with J gene TRBJ1-3, with 7 positions matching TRBD1. The sequence came from a man between 60 and 75 years old with acute or convalescent COVID-19. Here the CDR3 DNA reads TGCAGCGCTATAAAACAGGGGAGCTCTGGAAACACCATATATTTT. Amino acid sequence: CSAIKQGSSGNTIYF.